These T cell receptor beta chains were read from a single sample in a study of OX40 agonist ivuxolimab in advanced cancers. The protocol was immunoSEQ multiplex PCR, while the TCRdb copy is restricted to in-frame clones and leaves out a portion. The sample contains fewer than 130,000 clones, around nine tenths of which appear only once. Source: CD4+ or CD8+ T cells sorted from blood, taken in a trial of the OX40 agonist ivuxolimab. The receptors shown here come from an adult with an advanced solid tumor such as melanoma, head and neck, liver or kidney cancer. Each CDR3 is given with its conserved first and last residue. Each record gives: J gene, CDR3 length, V gene, clone size, D gene, CDR3 protein, CDR3 DNA. D genes are given only for firm matches. Size is omitted from some rows. Given values are once, few, many or a class for expanded clones.

j_gene: TRBJ1-3; len: 16; v_gene: TRBV5-1; abundance: -; d_gene: -; CDR3aa: CASSLVPDDSGNTIYF; CDR3nt: TGCGCCAGCAGCTTGGTCCCGGATGACTCTGGAAACACCATATATTTT
j_gene: TRBJ1-2; len: 11; v_gene: TRBV10-3; abundance: once; d_gene: -; CDR3aa: CAISDGVSYTF; CDR3nt: TGTGCCATCAGTGATGGGGTGAGCTACACCTTC
j_gene: TRBJ2-7; len: 13; v_gene: TRBV7-9; abundance: -; d_gene: -; CDR3aa: CASSYVTGSEQYF; CDR3nt: TGTGCCAGCAGCTACGTCACAGGGTCCGAGCAGTACTTC
j_gene: TRBJ2-1; len: 11; v_gene: TRBV20-1; abundance: -; d_gene: -; CDR3aa: CSARGDNEQFF; CDR3nt: TGCAGTGCTAGGGGTGACAATGAGCAGTTCTTC
j_gene: TRBJ1-6; len: 13; v_gene: TRBV28; abundance: -; d_gene: -; CDR3aa: CASSRDGSRALHF; CDR3nt: TGTGCCAGCAGCCGGGACGGTTCGAGGGCCCTCCACTTT
j_gene: TRBJ2-3; len: 15; v_gene: TRBV7-2; abundance: -; d_gene: -; CDR3aa: CASSLSASPTDTQYF; CDR3nt: TGTGCCAGCAGCTTAAGCGCCTCACCCACAGATACGCAGTATTTT
j_gene: TRBJ2-3; len: 18; v_gene: TRBV5-1; abundance: -; d_gene: TRBD1; CDR3aa: CASSPVRTGAQRTDTQYF; CDR3nt: TGCGCCAGCAGCCCGGTCCGGACAGGGGCCCAACGGACAGATACGCAGTATTTT
j_gene: TRBJ1-1; len: 15; v_gene: TRBV6-5; abundance: once; d_gene: -; CDR3aa: CASSYSGGAETEAFF; CDR3nt: TGTGCCAGCAGTTACTCAGGGGGGGCAGAAACTGAAGCTTTCTTT
j_gene: TRBJ1-1; len: 12; v_gene: TRBV5-6; abundance: once; d_gene: TRBD1; CDR3aa: CASSPGGWGAFF; CDR3nt: TGTGCCAGCAGCCCAGGGGGCTGGGGGGCTTTCTTT
j_gene: TRBJ2-5; len: 16; v_gene: TRBV7-7; abundance: -; d_gene: TRBD2; CDR3aa: CASSCRTSGWEETQYF; CDR3nt: TGTGCTAGCAGCTGCCGGACTAGCGGGTGGGAAGAGACCCAGTACTTC
j_gene: TRBJ2-7; len: 13; v_gene: TRBV4-3; abundance: -; d_gene: TRBD2; CDR3aa: CASSQDRPGGLRF; CDR3nt: TGCGCCAGCAGCCAAGATCGCCCCGGGGGACTACGCTTC
j_gene: TRBJ2-7; len: 17; v_gene: TRBV7-3; abundance: -; d_gene: TRBD2; CDR3aa: CASIMGRHGTSGYEQYF; CDR3nt: TGTGCCAGTATCATGGGACGGCACGGGACTAGCGGATACGAGCAGTACTTC
j_gene: TRBJ2-5; len: 15; v_gene: TRBV18; abundance: -; d_gene: TRBD1; CDR3aa: CASSPPTGGVETQYF; CDR3nt: TGTGCCAGCTCACCACCGACAGGGGGCGTTGAGACCCAGTACTTC
j_gene: TRBJ2-5; len: 13; v_gene: TRBV7-9; abundance: -; d_gene: -; CDR3aa: CASSSRGAATQYF; CDR3nt: TGTGCCAGCAGCTCGCGGGGCGCAGCGACCCAGTACTTC
j_gene: TRBJ2-6; len: 18; v_gene: TRBV28; abundance: -; d_gene: TRBD2; CDR3aa: CASWEGGRSVSGANVLTF; CDR3nt: TGTGCCAGCTGGGAGGGCGGGAGGTCGGTCTCTGGGGCCAACGTCCTGACTTTC
j_gene: TRBJ1-1; len: 16; v_gene: TRBV18; abundance: -; d_gene: TRBD1; CDR3aa: CASSPPTTGENTEAFF; CDR3nt: TGTGCCAGCTCACCACCCACTACAGGGGAGAACACTGAAGCTTTCTTT
j_gene: TRBJ2-1; len: 15; v_gene: TRBV28; abundance: once; d_gene: TRBD2; CDR3aa: CASNSLAGAPIEQFF; CDR3nt: TGTGCCAGCAATTCACTAGCGGGGGCCCCCATTGAGCAGTTCTTC
j_gene: TRBJ1-4; len: 16; v_gene: TRBV5-1; abundance: few; d_gene: TRBD1; CDR3aa: CASSLQGVGTNEKLFF; CDR3nt: TGCGCCAGCAGCTTGCAGGGGGTTGGCACTAATGAAAAACTGTTTTTT
j_gene: TRBJ2-4; len: 14; v_gene: TRBV5-6; abundance: -; d_gene: TRBD1; CDR3aa: CASSWGTGANIQYF; CDR3nt: TGTGCCAGCAGCTGGGGGACAGGGGCAAACATTCAGTACTTC
j_gene: TRBJ1-2; len: 11; v_gene: TRBV15; abundance: -; d_gene: -; CDR3aa: CATGLGYGYTF; CDR3nt: TGTGCCACCGGGCTTGGCTATGGCTACACCTTC
j_gene: TRBJ2-3; len: 19; v_gene: TRBV10-2; abundance: -; d_gene: TRBD2; CDR3aa: CASSGAGRGTKTSTDTQYF; CDR3nt: TGCGCCAGCAGTGGGGCTGGACGGGGGACTAAGACTAGCACAGATACGCAGTATTTT
j_gene: TRBJ1-5; len: 16; v_gene: TRBV15; abundance: -; d_gene: TRBD1; CDR3aa: CATSRDEAGGGQPQHF; CDR3nt: TGTGCCACCAGCAGAGATGAGGCAGGGGGCGGACAGCCCCAGCATTTT
j_gene: TRBJ2-5; len: 12; v_gene: TRBV19; abundance: few; d_gene: -; CDR3aa: CASSIDQETQYF; CDR3nt: TGTGCCAGTAGTATAGACCAAGAGACCCAGTACTTC
j_gene: TRBJ1-1; len: 15; v_gene: TRBV5-1; abundance: once; d_gene: -; CDR3aa: CASSFSGPQNTEAFF; CDR3nt: TGCGCCAGCAGCTTCTCGGGACCCCAGAACACTGAAGCTTTCTTT
j_gene: TRBJ2-3; len: 14; v_gene: TRBV6-6; abundance: -; d_gene: TRBD1; CDR3aa: CASSSWTGGDTQYF; CDR3nt: TGTGCCAGCAGTTCTTGGACAGGGGGTGATACGCAGTATTTT
j_gene: TRBJ2-3; len: 15; v_gene: TRBV5-1; abundance: once; d_gene: -; CDR3aa: CASTVDGGGQNTQYF; CDR3nt: TGCGCCAGCACCGTGGACGGGGGGGGACAGAATACGCAGTATTTT